A selection of T cell receptor beta chains follows, all from one sample in a study of cytomegalovirus exposure and HLA in healthy donors. The repertoire was sequenced with immunoSEQ multiplex PCR; TCRdb's copy has only in-frame clones and lacks some. This sample has approximately 160,000 clones; around 80% occur once, and the top ten carry 6% to 7.5%. Sequencing input: PBMCs. These TCRs come from a man aged 25 to 45 in good health and CMV-seropositive. CDR3s include the opening cysteine and the closing phenylalanine or tryptophan. D genes are given only for firm matches. Clone size, where shown, is once, few, many, or a class for clones that have expanded.

V gene: TRBV5-1
J gene: TRBJ1-2
clone size: .
D gene: .
CDR3 DNA: TGCGCCAGCAGTTTACAGGTGACTAACTATGGCTACACCTTC
CDR3 protein: CASSLQVTNYGYTF

V gene: TRBV2
J gene: TRBJ2-6
clone size: .
D gene: .
CDR3 DNA: TGTGCCAGCAGTGTTTCGGGCAGGGACTCTGGGGCCAACGTCCTGACTTTC
CDR3 protein: CASSVSGRDSGANVLTF

V gene: TRBV5-4
J gene: TRBJ1-1
clone size: once
D gene: .
CDR3 DNA: TGTGCCAGCACCCCGGGTCCTTTACAAAACACTGAAGCTTTCTTT
CDR3 protein: CASTPGPLQNTEAFF

V gene: TRBV11-3
J gene: TRBJ2-5
clone size: .
D gene: TRBD2
CDR3 DNA: TGTGCCAGCAGCTCCGCCCCCAGGGAGGGAGAGACCCAGTACTTC
CDR3 protein: CASSSAPREGETQYF

V gene: TRBV19
J gene: TRBJ2-7
clone size: .
D gene: TRBD1
CDR3 DNA: TGTGCCAGTAGCGGACAGGGGGCCTCCTACGAGCAGTACTTC
CDR3 protein: CASSGQGASYEQYF

V gene: TRBV27
J gene: TRBJ2-1
clone size: .
D gene: TRBD1
CDR3 DNA: TGTGCCAGCAGCTCGGGACAGGGTCACAATGAGCAGTTCTTC
CDR3 protein: CASSSGQGHNEQFF

V gene: TRBV5-1
J gene: TRBJ2-7
clone size: .
D gene: .
CDR3 DNA: TGCGCCAGCAGCTTGGAAGGATCCTTACAAGGGGACGAGCAGTACTTC
CDR3 protein: CASSLEGSLQGDEQYF

V gene: TRBV7-9
J gene: TRBJ2-7
clone size: .
D gene: TRBD1
CDR3 DNA: TGTGCCAGCAGCTTCCGGGACAGGGCTTACGAGCAGTACTTC
CDR3 protein: CASSFRDRAYEQYF

V gene: TRBV10-2
J gene: TRBJ1-1
clone size: few
D gene: .
CDR3 DNA: TGCGCCAGCAAATCCGACGGAGCCTCTGAAGCTTTCTTT
CDR3 protein: CASKSDGASEAFF

V gene: TRBV7-9
J gene: TRBJ2-1
clone size: .
D gene: TRBD2
CDR3 DNA: TGTGCCAGCAGCTTAGGTAGACTAGCGGGTTTATTTGAGCAGTTCTTC
CDR3 protein: CASSLGRLAGLFEQFF